Below are 8 T cell receptor beta chains sequenced from a single sample in a study of OX40 agonist ivuxolimab in advanced cancers. Libraries came from the immunoSEQ multiplex PCR assay. The table comes from immuneACCESS by way of TCRdb, which keeps in-frame sequences with V and J called. Part of the clones is missing from these tables; in studies checked, under half for an unresolved V gene and the rest for unknown reasons. This sample lists about 18,000 clones; about 90% were detected once. 45% to 50% of the sample comes from the top ten. Sequenced here: CD4+ or CD8+ T cells sorted from blood, sampled in a trial of the OX40 agonist ivuxolimab. These receptors came from an adult with an advanced solid tumor such as melanoma, head and neck, liver or kidney cancer.

This chain links TRBV6-5 with TRBJ2-1; D is uncertain. V lost 7 bases, J lost 0 bases, and 10 bases lay in between. CDR1 is MNHEY and CDR2 is SVGAGI in the germline V gene. The CDR3 is 14 residues long. The CDR3 is CASNGGRSYNEQFF. The CDR3 DNA sequence: TGTGCCAGCAATGGCGGTCGCTCCTACAATGAGCAGTTCTTC.

This sequence joins TRBV6-1 and TRBJ2-7; D is perhaps TRBD2 (6 bases). The CDR3 extends over 12 amino acids. Germline CDR1 is MNHNS and CDR2 is SASEGT. Trimming took off 7 bases at V and 2 bases at J, with 9 bases between the two ends. The CDR3 DNA reads as TGTGCCAGCAAGGAGGGGACCTACGAGCAGTACTTC. This encodes CASKEGTYEQYF.

V and J are TRBV19 and TRBJ2-4, with 8 bases that match TRBD1. V lost 0 bases, J lost 0 bases, and 1 base stayed unmatched. CDR1 and CDR2 from the germline V gene are LNHDA and SQIVND (reference sequence). The CDR3 has 16 residues. The chain's CDR3 is CASSIEQGAAKNIQYF. The CDR3 DNA is TGTGCCAGTAGTATAGAGCAGGGGGCAGCCAAAAACATTCAGTACTTC. The full variable domain, rest sourced from reference TRBV19 and TRBJ2-4, is DGGITQSPKYLFRKEGQNVTLSCEQNLNHDAMYWYRQDPGQGLRLIYYSQIVNDFQKGDIAEGYSVSREKKESFPLTVTSAQKNPTAFYLCASSIEQGAAKNIQYFGAGTRLSVL.

The CDR3 region is CASSIFVTGELFF. CDR3 nucleotides: TGTGCCAGTAGTATATTTGTGACCGGGGAGCTGTTTTTT. The J gene is TRBJ2-2, the V gene TRBV19; D not certain. The V gene's germline CDR1 is LNHDA and CDR2 SQIVND (reference sequence). This CDR3 spans 13 amino acids. V was trimmed by 2 bases and J by 5 bases, leaving 6 bases between them.

The genes are TRBV5-4 and TRBJ2-2; weak D call: TRBD1 (6 bases). V gave up 0 bases and J gave up 2 bases, with 8 bases separating them. This CDR3 region has 15 residues. The germline V gene has CDR1 SGHNT and CDR2 YYREEE (reference sequence). The CDR3 bases are TGTGCCAGCAGCTTGGACAGGGATAACACCGGGGAGCTGTTTTTT. This sequence encodes CASSLDRDNTGELFF.

This chain links TRBV27 with TRBJ2-5, with a tentative D call TRBD2 (7 bases). V was pared by 3 bases and J by 2 bases, with 16 bases between. Germline CDR1 and CDR2: MNHEY and SMNVEV (reference sequence). This CDR3 spans 16 amino acids. CDR3 amino acids: CASSFLGGDPQETQYF. The CDR3 bases are TGTGCCAGCAGTTTCTTAGGGGGGGACCCACAAGAGACCCAGTACTTC.

V gene TRBV7-6 combines with J gene TRBJ2-7; TRBD2 matches 7 bases. CDR1 and CDR2 (germline): SGHVS, FNYEAQ. The CDR3 runs to 14 residues. Germline trimming cut 3 bases from V and 6 bases from J; bases unmatched to any gene: 8. This chain's CDR3 is CASSFSGKRSEQYF. The DNA for the CDR3 is TGTGCCAGCAGCTTCAGCGGGAAGAGGTCCGAGCAGTACTTC. The full variable domain, completed using reference TRBV7-6 and TRBJ2-7, is GAGVSQSPRYKVTKRGQDVALRCDPISGHVSLYWYRQALGQGPEFLTYFNYEAQQDKSGLPNDRFSAERPEGSISTLTIQRTEQRDSAMYRCASSFSGKRSEQYFGPGTRLTVT.

The chain has TRBV7-6 and TRBJ2-5, with D hard to call. V was clipped by 5 bases and J by 2 bases, with 12 bases between them. The CDR3 extends over 14 amino acids. In germline, CDR1 is SGHVS, CDR2 FNYEAQ. The CDR3 here is CASSPLAIQETQYF. CDR3 DNA sequence: TGTGCCAGCAGCCCTCTGGCTATTCAAGAGACCCAGTACTTC.